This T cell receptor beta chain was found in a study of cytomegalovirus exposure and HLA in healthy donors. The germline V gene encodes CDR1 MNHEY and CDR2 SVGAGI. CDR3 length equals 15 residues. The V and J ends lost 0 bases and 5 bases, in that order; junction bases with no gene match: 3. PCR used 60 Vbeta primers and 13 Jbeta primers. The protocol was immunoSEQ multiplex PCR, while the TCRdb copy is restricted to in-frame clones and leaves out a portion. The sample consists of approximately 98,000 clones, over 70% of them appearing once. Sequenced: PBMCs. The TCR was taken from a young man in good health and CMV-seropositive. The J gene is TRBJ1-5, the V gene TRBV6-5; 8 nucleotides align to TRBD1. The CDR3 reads CASSYSQDRDQPQHF. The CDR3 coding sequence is TGTGCCAGCAGTTACTCGCAGGACAGGGATCAGCCCCAGCATTTT.